This T cell receptor beta chain was recovered during a study of blood T cell repertoires in COVID-19. V was cut by 7 bases and J by 2 bases, with 9 bases left in between. This CDR3 spans 11 amino acids. CDR1 and CDR2 (germline): GTSNPN, SVGIG (reference sequence). This table comes from immunoSEQ multiplex PCR, and its TCRdb copy is limited to in-frame clones, with some not included. The sample records approximately 60,000 clones, over 75% being singletons. The chain employs TRBV30 and TRBJ2-7; possible D gene TRBD2, 5 bases. The specimen sequenced was peripheral blood. The source is a man in his sixties with acute or convalescent COVID-19. DNA for the CDR3: TGTGCCTTGGCCGGGACCTACGAGCAGTACTTC. It translates to CALAGTYEQYF.